Each of the 17 T cell receptor beta chains below was sequenced from the same sample in a study of cytomegalovirus exposure and HLA in healthy donors. Primers: 60 Vbeta forward and 13 Jbeta reverse. Clones were read by immunoSEQ multiplex PCR, and TCRdb kept only the in-frame ones, dropping some. The table records 150,000 to 180,000 clones, 82% of them present only once. The specimen sequenced was PBMCs. The receptors stem from a woman aged 45-60 years in good health and CMV-seropositive.

In its sample, this clone was seen a few times. This sequence joins TRBV6-5 and TRBJ2-2; unclear D gene. The V end lost 4 bases, the J end lost 5 bases, and 8 bases lay between the germline ends. The CDR3 covers 13 residues. Per germline, CDR1 MNHEY and CDR2 SVGAGI. Here the CDR3 DNA reads TGTGCCAGCAGTTTAACAGATACCGGGGAGCTGTTTTTT. Amino acids: CASSLTDTGELFF.

The chain recombines TRBV11-3 with TRBJ1-5; 10 nucleotides match TRBD1. Germline lookup yields CDR1 SGHNT and CDR2 YENEEA. Losses at the gene ends were 5 bases for V and 7 bases for J; bases not matched to a gene: 11. This CDR3 region has 16 residues. CDR3 amino acids: CASSPLRTGGLQPQHF. The CDR3 DNA reads as TGTGCCAGCAGCCCGTTGCGGACAGGGGGTTTGCAGCCCCAGCATTTT.

This chain links TRBV7-3 with TRBJ2-2, with D maybe TRBD1 (6 bases). Trimming cost V 6 bases and J 7 bases, with 15 bases left between them. Germline loops: CDR1 SGHTA, CDR2 FQGTGA. This CDR3 comprises 14 residues. The CDR3 bases are TGTGCCAGCAGAAGTACAGGGTTAGGCGGGGAGCTGTTTTTT. Its translation: CASRSTGLGGELFF. Complete variable domain (other parts from reference TRBV7-3 and TRBJ2-2): GAGVSQTPSNKVTEKGKYVELRCDPISGHTALYWYRQSLGQGPEFLIYFQGTGAADDSGLPNDRFFAVRPEGSVSTLKIQRTERGDSAVYLCASRSTGLGGELFFGEGSRLTVL.

This chain joins TRBV6-6 and TRBJ1-3; D ambiguous. The CDR3 consists of 16 residues. The germline V gene has CDR1 MNHNY and CDR2 SVGAGI (reference sequence). Deletions cut 4 bases from V and 0 bases from J, with 13 bases between. The CDR3: CASSSPRSHSGNTIYF. CDR3 bases: TGTGCCAGCAGTTCCCCCCGGAGCCACTCTGGAAACACCATATATTTT.

The CDR3 loop reads CASSLGESFDEQYF. The CDR3 nucleotides are TGCGCCAGCAGCTTGGGTGAGTCGTTCGACGAGCAGTACTTC. This chain connects TRBV5-1 to TRBJ2-7; D is ambiguous. Trimming removed 0 bases at V and 5 bases at J, with 12 bases between. Germline values: CDR1 SGHRS, CDR2 YFSETQ. The CDR3 length is 14 residues.

This clone has more than one count but fewer than ten. As DNA, the CDR3 is TGCGCCAGCAGCCACCCAGGCAGCTACGAGCAGTACTTC. It is translated as CASSHPGSYEQYF. The J gene is TRBJ2-7, the V gene TRBV4-1; D unclear. The germline V gene encodes CDR1 MGHRA and CDR2 YSYEKL. This CDR3 is 13 amino acids long. The V and J ends lost 3 bases and 3 bases respectively, with 9 bases between them.

The chain uses TRBV11-2 and TRBJ2-3, with 8 bases that match TRBD2. Germline loops: CDR1 SGHAT, CDR2 FQNNGV. V lost 0 bases, J lost 0 bases, and 11 bases stayed unmatched. CDR3 length: 19 residues. The CDR3 region has the DNA TGTGCCAGCAGCTTAGATCTGTGGGCTAGCGGGCGTAGCACAGATACGCAGTATTTT. It yields the protein CASSLDLWASGRSTDTQYF.

This chain links TRBV2 with TRBJ2-5; D is perhaps TRBD2 (6 bases). Gene TRBJ2-7 matches the end of the DNA better, so the J call may be wrong. The CDR3 is made up of 16 amino acids. Germline V lookup: CDR1 SNHLY, CDR2 FYNNEI. DNA for the CDR3: TGTGCCAGCAGGGAGGTGGAAAGCGGGCCCCTCTACGAGCAGTACTTC. Its translation is CASREVESGPLYEQYF.

CDR3 DNA: TGTGCCTGGAGTGTACTCGGGGGGCTCGATGAGCAGTTCTTC. Protein sequence: CAWSVLGGLDEQFF. The chain is built from TRBV30 and TRBJ2-1, with D perhaps TRBD2 (7 bases). CDR1 and CDR2 from the germline V gene are GTSNPN and SVGIG (reference sequence). V was pared by 0 bases and J by 8 bases, with 14 bases between. The CDR3 is 14 amino acids. The full variable domain, rest sourced from reference TRBV30 and TRBJ2-1, is SQTIHQWPATLVQPVGSPLSLECTVEGTSNPNLYWYRQAAGRGLQLLFYSVGIGQISSEVPQNLSASRPQDRQFILSSKKLLLSDSGFYLCAWSVLGGLDEQFFGPGTRLTVL.

This chain links TRBV2 with TRBJ1-1, with 9 bases fitting TRBD1. Losses at the gene ends were 6 bases for V and 7 bases for J; bases not matched to a gene: 9. The CDR3 sequence is 14 residues long. The germline V gene encodes CDR1 SNHLY and CDR2 FYNNEI. CDR3 in amino acids: CASRMGTGGREAFF. Here the CDR3 DNA reads TGTGCCAGCAGGATGGGAACAGGGGGCCGTGAAGCTTTCTTT.

A remark on this clone: A junction end diverges from the germline sequence, so it may reflect a read error. This rearrangement joins TRBV5-1 to TRBJ1-2; 7 bases are a match to TRBD1. Germline lookup yields CDR1 SGHRS and CDR2 YFSETQ. The CDR3 sequence is 13 residues long. CDR3 in amino acids: CASSLAGGDGYTF. CDR3 DNA sequence: TGCGCCAGCAGTTTGGCAGGGGGTGATGGCTACACCTTC.

The genes are TRBV7-2 and TRBJ2-3; D remains unclear. V was trimmed by 5 bases and J by 6 bases, leaving 12 bases between them. The CDR3 runs 13 residues. Per the germline V gene, CDR1 is SGHTA and CDR2 is FQGNSA. The CDR3, as DNA: TGTGCCAGCAGCCCCTCACTCGGGGATACGCAGTATTTT. Protein sequence: CASSPSLGDTQYF.

This rearrangement joins TRBV5-1 to TRBJ2-6; 9 bases agree with TRBD1. The CDR3 has 17 residues. CDR1 and CDR2 (germline): SGHRS, YFSETQ. J was trimmed by 1 base and V by 4 bases; bases with no gene match: 6. The CDR3 DNA follows: TGCGCCAGCAGCACACAGGGGGCCGGGTCTGGGGCCAACGTCCTGACTTTC. It codes for CASSTQGAGSGANVLTF. Combining the CDR3 with reference TRBV5-1 and TRBJ2-6 gives the whole variable domain KAGVTQTPRYLIKTRGQQVTLSCSPISGHRSVSWYQQTPGQGLQFLFEYFSETQRNKGNFPGRFSGRQFSNSRSEMNVSTLELGDSALYLCASSTQGAGSGANVLTFGAGSRLTVL.

The V and J genes are TRBV18 and TRBJ2-7, with D possibly TRBD2 on 5 matching bases. The CDR3 covers 13 residues. The germline V gene has CDR1 KGHSH and CDR2 LQKENI. The V and J ends lost 3 bases and 5 bases respectively, with 11 bases between them. Here the CDR3 reads CASSPSRRDEQYF. The CDR3 nucleotides read TGTGCCAGCTCACCTAGCCGGCGGGACGAGCAGTACTTC. The entire variable domain, with the rest obtained from reference TRBV18 and TRBJ2-7, is as follows: NAGVMQNPRHLVRRRGQEARLRCSPMKGHSHVYWYRQLPEEGLKFMVYLQKENIIDESGMPKERFSAEFPKEGPSILRIQQVVRGDSAAYFCASSPSRRDEQYFGPGTRLTVT.

This sequence joins TRBV7-8 and TRBJ1-5, with 7 bases that match TRBD1. This CDR3 contains 16 residues. The germline V gene encodes CDR1 SGHVS and CDR2 FQNEAQ. V lost 9 bases, J lost 9 bases, and 20 bases stayed unmatched. CDR3 amino acids: CARETTGTDVRGPQHF. The CDR3 DNA reads as TGTGCCAGAGAAACGACCGGGACAGACGTCCGGGGGCCCCAGCATTTT.

The chain employs TRBV6-1 and TRBJ2-1, with D possibly being TRBD2 (6 bases). Germline loops: CDR1 MNHNS, CDR2 SASEGT. This CDR3 spans 11 amino acids. With 8 bases removed from V and 8 bases from J, the gap between germline ends came to 10 bases. This CDR3 reads CASLRRDEQFF. The CDR3 bases are TGTGCCAGCCTTAGGAGGGATGAGCAGTTCTTC.

V and J are TRBV6-1 and TRBJ2-1; 8 nucleotides match TRBD2. The J segment lost 2 bases and the V segment lost 4 bases, leaving 7 bases of the junction unmatched. The CDR3 consists of 16 residues. The V gene's germline CDR1 is MNHNS and CDR2 SASEGT. The CDR3 loop is CASSAGTSRAYNEQFF. The CDR3 DNA follows: TGTGCCAGCAGTGCCGGGACTAGTCGGGCCTACAATGAGCAGTTCTTC.